Presented here are 4 T cell receptor beta chains from one specimen sequenced in a study of cytotoxic CD8 clonotypes in ibrutinib-treated CLL (dated by TCRdb to the early 2020s). The sample's time point label is to be understood as: roughly 12 months on ibrutinib. The library relied on the immunoSEQ multiplex PCR assay. The table was pulled from immuneACCESS by TCRdb, which kept in-frame rearrangements only. Such tables lose some clones; where checked, under half of the loss comes from unresolved V genes, and the rest has no known cause. A total of about 140,000 clones appear in this sample, 80% to 95% of them only once. The ten most abundant clones make up 10% to 12% of the sample. The specimen comprised PBMCs, sampled after 12 months of ibrutinib treatment. These receptors all come from a human donor with chronic lymphocytic leukemia.

The chain joins TRBV14 to TRBJ1-1; D remains unclear. The V and J ends lost 4 bases and 1 base respectively, with 13 bases between them. Germline V gene data show CDR1 as SGHDN and CDR2 as FVKESK. This CDR3 comprises 15 residues. CDR3 protein: CASSPSYRPNTEAFF. The CDR3 DNA reads TGTGCCAGCAGCCCCTCATACCGACCGAACACTGAAGCTTTCTTT.

The chain employs TRBV9 and TRBJ1-3; possible D gene TRBD1, 5 bases. The CDR3 totals 14 residues. The V end was cut by 3 bases, the J end by 0 bases, with 7 bases between. From germline, CDR1 is SGDLS and CDR2 YYNGEE. The CDR3: CASSDRSSGNTIYF. As DNA, the CDR3 is TGTGCCAGCAGCGACAGGAGCTCTGGAAACACCATATATTTT.

The gene calls are TRBV7-9 and TRBJ1-1; tentatively, D is TRBD1 (5 bases). Per germline, CDR1 SEHNR and CDR2 FQNEAQ (reference sequence). The V gene lost 7 bases and the J gene lost 3 bases, with 9 bases spanning the gap. The CDR3 has 12 residues. The CDR3 region is CASTEQDTEAFF. The CDR3 DNA follows: TGTGCCAGCACCGAACAGGACACTGAAGCTTTCTTT. The complete variable domain, with remaining parts taken from reference TRBV7-9 and TRBJ1-1, reads DTGVSQNPRHKITKRGQNVTFRCDPISEHNRLYWYRQTLGQGPEFLTYFQNEAQLEKSRLLSDRFSAERPKGSFSTLEIQRTEQGDSAMYLCASTEQDTEAFFGQGTRLTVV.

The chain employs TRBV2 and TRBJ1-5; D remains ambiguous. The CDR3 is made up of 13 amino acids. Trimming cost V 7 bases and J 3 bases, with 10 bases left between them. Germline CDR1 SNHLY, CDR2 FYNNEI. The CDR3 DNA reads as TGTGCCAGCATGTACACCGACAATCAGCCCCAGCATTTT. Amino acid sequence: CASMYTDNQPQHF.